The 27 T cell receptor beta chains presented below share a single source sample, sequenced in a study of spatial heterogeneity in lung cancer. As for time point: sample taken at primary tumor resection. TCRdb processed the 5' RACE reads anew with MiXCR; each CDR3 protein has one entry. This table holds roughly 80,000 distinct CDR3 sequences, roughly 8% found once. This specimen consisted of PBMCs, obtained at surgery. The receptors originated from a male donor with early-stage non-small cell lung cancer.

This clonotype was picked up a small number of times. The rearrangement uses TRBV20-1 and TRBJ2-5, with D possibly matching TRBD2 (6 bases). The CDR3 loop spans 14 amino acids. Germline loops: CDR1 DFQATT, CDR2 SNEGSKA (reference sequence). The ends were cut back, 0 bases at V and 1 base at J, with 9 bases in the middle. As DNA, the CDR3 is TGCAGTGCTAGAGATGTAGCGGTCCAAGAGACCCAGTACTTC. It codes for CSARDVAVQETQYF.

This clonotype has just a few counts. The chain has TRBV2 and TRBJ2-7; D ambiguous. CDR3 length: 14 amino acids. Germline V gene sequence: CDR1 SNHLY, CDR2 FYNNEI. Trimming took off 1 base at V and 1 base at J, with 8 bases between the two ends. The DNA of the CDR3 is TGTGCCAGCAGTGAAGAAGCAAGGTCCTACGAGCAGTACTTC. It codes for CASSEEARSYEQYF.

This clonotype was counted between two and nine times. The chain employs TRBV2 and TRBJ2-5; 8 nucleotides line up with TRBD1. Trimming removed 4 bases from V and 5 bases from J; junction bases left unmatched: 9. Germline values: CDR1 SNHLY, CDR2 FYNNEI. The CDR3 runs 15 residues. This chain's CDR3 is CASSAGQGLAETQYF. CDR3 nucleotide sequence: TGTGCCAGCAGTGCAGGACAGGGTTTAGCGGAGACCCAGTACTTC.

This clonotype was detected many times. As DNA, the CDR3 is TGCAGCGTTGGAGGCAGGGGAAACACCATATATTTT. It is translated as CSVGGRGNTIYF. The chain carries TRBV29-1 and TRBJ1-3, with unresolved D. CDR1 SQVTM and CDR2 ANQGSEA come from the germline V gene. CDR3 length: 12 amino acids. The ends were cut back, 4 bases at V and 4 bases at J, with 8 bases in the middle. Based on the CDR3 plus reference TRBV29-1 and TRBJ1-3, the full variable domain is SAVISQKPSRDICQRGTSLTIQCQVDSQVTMMFWYRQQPGQSLTLIATANQGSEATYESGFVIDKFPISRPNLTFSTLTVSNMSPEDSSIYLCSVGGRGNTIYFGEGSWLTVV.

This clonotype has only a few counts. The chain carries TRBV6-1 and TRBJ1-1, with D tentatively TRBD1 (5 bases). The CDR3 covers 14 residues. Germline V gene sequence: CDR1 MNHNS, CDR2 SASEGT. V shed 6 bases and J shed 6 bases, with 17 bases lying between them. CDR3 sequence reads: CASRFQGEVAEAFF. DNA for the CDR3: TGTGCCAGCAGATTCCAGGGCGAGGTGGCTGAAGCTTTCTTT.

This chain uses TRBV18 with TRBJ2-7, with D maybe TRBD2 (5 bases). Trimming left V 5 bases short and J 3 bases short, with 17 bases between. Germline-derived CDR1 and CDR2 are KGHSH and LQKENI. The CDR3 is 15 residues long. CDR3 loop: CASSYPGLAGYEQYF. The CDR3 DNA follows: TGTGCCAGCTCATATCCTGGGCTAGCCGGCTACGAGCAGTACTTC.

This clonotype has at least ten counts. CDR3 sequence reads: CASSSRLPSTDTQYF. In DNA form, the CDR3 reads TGTGCCAGCAGTTCCCGACTACCAAGCACAGATACGCAGTATTTT. The rearrangement uses TRBV6-2 or TRBV6-3 and TRBJ2-3; D is perhaps TRBD2 (5 bases). Per germline, CDR1 MNHEY and CDR2 SVGEGT. The CDR3 totals 15 residues. Between the trimmed V and J ends, which lost 4 bases and 0 bases, there was a span of 11 bases.

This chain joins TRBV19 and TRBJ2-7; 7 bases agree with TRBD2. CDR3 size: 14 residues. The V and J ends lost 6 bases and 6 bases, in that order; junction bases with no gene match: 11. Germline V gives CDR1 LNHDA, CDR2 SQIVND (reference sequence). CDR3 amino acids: CASRVGGSSGEQYF. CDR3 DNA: TGTGCCAGTAGAGTTGGCGGGAGTTCAGGCGAGCAGTACTTC. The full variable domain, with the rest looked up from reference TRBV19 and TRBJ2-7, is DGGITQSPKYLFRKEGQNVTLSCEQNLNHDAMYWYRQDPGQGLRLIYYSQIVNDFQKGDIAEGYSVSREKKESFPLTVTSAQKNPTAFYLCASRVGGSSGEQYFGPGTRLTVT.

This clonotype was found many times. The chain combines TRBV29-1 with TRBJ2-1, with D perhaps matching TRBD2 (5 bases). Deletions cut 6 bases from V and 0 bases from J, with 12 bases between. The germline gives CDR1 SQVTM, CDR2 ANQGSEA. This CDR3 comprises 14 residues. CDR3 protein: CSVPPGLSYNEQFF. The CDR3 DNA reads TGCAGCGTGCCTCCTGGACTCTCCTACAATGAGCAGTTCTTC.

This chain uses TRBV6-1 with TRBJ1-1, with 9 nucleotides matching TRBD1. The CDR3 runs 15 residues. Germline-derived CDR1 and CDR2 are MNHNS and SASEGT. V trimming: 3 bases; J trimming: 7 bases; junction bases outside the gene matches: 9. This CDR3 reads CASSDVTGGESEAFF. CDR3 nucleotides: TGTGCCAGCAGTGATGTGACAGGGGGGGAGAGTGAAGCTTTCTTT.

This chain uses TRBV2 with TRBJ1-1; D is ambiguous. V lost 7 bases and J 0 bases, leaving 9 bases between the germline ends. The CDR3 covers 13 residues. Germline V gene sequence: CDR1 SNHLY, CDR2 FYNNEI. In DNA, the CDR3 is TGTGCCAGCATGTACGGCTTGAACACTGAAGCTTTCTTT. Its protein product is CASMYGLNTEAFF.

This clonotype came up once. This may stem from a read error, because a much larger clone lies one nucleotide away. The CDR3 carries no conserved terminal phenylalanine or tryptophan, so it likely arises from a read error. CDR3 in DNA: TGTGCCAGCGAAGAAGTGAATGAGCAGTTCTCC. This sequence encodes CASEEVNEQFS. The J gene is TRBJ2-1, the V gene TRBV7-9; D unresolved. The V gene's germline CDR1 is SEHNR and CDR2 FQNEAQ (reference sequence). The CDR3 has 11 amino acids. Trimming left V 8 bases short and J 7 bases short, with 9 bases between.

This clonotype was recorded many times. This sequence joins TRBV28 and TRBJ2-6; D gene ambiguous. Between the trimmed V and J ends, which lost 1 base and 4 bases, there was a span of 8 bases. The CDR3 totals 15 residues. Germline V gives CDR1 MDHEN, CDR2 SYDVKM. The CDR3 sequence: CASSLSVPGANVLTF. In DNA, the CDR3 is TGTGCCAGCAGTTTATCAGTGCCCGGGGCCAACGTCCTGACTTTC.

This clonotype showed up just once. In nucleotides, the CDR3 is TGTGCCAGCAGCGAGGGGACAGGGGATGTCTACGAGCAGTACTTC. Protein product: CASSEGTGDVYEQYF. The V call is TRBV9, the J call TRBJ2-7; 10 nucleotides line up with TRBD1. The germline CDR1 and CDR2 sequences are SGDLS and YYNGEE. The CDR3 is made up of 15 amino acids. V shed 3 bases and J 3 bases; nucleotides not matched to a gene: 6.

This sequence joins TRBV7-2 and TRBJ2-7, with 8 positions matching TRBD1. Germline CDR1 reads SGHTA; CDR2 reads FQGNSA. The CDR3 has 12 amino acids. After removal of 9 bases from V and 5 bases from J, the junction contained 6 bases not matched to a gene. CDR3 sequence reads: CASVRDRNEQYF. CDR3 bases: TGTGCCAGTGTTAGGGACAGGAACGAGCAGTACTTC.

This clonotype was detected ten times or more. The CDR3 spells CASSHRDRSPDTQYF. The CDR3 bases are TGTGCCAGCAGCCACCGGGACAGGTCTCCCGATACGCAGTATTTT. The genes are TRBV7-9 and TRBJ2-3; 8 bases fit TRBD1. The ends lost 5 bases at V and 6 bases at J; junction bases unmatched: 10. Germline CDR1 reads SEHNR; CDR2 reads FQNEAQ (reference sequence). The length of the CDR3 is 15 residues.

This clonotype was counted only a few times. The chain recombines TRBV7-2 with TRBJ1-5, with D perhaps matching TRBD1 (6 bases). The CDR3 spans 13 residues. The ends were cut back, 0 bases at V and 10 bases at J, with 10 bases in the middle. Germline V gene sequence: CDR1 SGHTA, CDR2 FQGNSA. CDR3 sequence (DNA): TGTGCCAGCAGCTTAGCCGGGGGCTCTCCCCAGCATTTT. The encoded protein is CASSLAGGSPQHF. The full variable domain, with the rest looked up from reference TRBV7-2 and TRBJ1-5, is GAGVSQSPSNKVTEKGKDVELRCDPISGHTALYWYRQSLGQGLEFLIYFQGNSAPDKSGLPSDRFSAERTGGSVSTLTIQRTQQEDSAVYLCASSLAGGSPQHFGDGTRLSIL.

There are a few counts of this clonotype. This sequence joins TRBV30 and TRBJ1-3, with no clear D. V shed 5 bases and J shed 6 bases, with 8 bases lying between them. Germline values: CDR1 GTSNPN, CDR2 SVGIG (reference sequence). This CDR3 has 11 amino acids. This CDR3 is CAWGYLNTIYF. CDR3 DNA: TGTGCCTGGGGTTATTTAAACACCATATATTTT.

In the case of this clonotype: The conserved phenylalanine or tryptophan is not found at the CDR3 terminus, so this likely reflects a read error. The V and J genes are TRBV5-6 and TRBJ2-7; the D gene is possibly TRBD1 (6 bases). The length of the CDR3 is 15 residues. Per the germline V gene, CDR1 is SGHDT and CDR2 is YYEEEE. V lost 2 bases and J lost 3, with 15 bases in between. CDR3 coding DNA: TGTGCCAGCAGCTTTTTTCGGGACACTCTCTACGAGCAGTACCTC. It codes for CASSFFRDTLYEQYL.

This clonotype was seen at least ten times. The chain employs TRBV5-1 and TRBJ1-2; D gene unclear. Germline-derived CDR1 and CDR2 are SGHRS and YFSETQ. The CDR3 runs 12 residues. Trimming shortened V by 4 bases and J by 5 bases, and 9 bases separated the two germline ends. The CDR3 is CASSPGQYGYTF. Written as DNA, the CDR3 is TGCGCCAGCAGCCCTGGCCAGTATGGCTACACCTTC. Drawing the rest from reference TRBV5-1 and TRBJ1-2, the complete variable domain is KAGVTQTPRYLIKTRGQQVTLSCSPISGHRSVSWYQQTPGQGLQFLFEYFSETQRNKGNFPGRFSGRQFSNSRSEMNVSTLELGDSALYLCASSPGQYGYTFGSGTRLTVV.

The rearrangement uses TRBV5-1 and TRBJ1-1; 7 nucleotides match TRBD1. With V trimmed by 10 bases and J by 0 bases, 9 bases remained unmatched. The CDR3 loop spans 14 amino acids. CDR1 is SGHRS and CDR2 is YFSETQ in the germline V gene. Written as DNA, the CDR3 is TGCGCCTCCAAGGCAGGGGGAATGAACACTGAAGCTTTCTTT. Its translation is CASKAGGMNTEAFF.

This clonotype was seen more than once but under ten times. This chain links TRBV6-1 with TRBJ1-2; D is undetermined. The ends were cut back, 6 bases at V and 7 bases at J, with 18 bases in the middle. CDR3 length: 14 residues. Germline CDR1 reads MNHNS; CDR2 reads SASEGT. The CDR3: CASRKDRSQAGYTF. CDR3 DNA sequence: TGTGCCAGCAGAAAAGACCGCTCACAAGCTGGCTACACCTTC.

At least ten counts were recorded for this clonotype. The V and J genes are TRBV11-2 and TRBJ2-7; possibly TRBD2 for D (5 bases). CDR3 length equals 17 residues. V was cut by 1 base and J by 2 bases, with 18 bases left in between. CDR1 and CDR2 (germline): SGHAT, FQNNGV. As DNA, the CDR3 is TGTGCCAGCAGCTTAGGGCACGACTACACGGTTCCCTACGAGCAGTACTTC. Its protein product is CASSLGHDYTVPYEQYF.

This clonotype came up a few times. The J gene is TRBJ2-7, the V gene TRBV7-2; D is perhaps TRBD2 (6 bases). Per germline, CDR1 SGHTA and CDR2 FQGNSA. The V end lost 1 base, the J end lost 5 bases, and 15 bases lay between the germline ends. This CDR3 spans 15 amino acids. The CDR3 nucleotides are TGTGCCAGCAGCTTAGGACACGGAGGGGCCCACGAGCAGTACTTC. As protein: CASSLGHGGAHEQYF.

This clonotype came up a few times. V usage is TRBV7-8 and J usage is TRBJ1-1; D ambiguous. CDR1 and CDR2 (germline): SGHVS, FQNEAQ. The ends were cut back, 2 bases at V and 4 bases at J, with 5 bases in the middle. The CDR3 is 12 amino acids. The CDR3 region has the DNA TGTGCCAGCAGCTTATTGTCCACTGAAGCTTTCTTT. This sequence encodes CASSLLSTEAFF.

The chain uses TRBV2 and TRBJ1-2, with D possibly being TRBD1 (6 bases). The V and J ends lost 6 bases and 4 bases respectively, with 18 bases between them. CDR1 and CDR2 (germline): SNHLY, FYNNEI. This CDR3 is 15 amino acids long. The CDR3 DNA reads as TGTGCCAGCAGACCTGATGGGGGCTCTACCTATGGCTACACCTTC. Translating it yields CASRPDGGSTYGYTF.

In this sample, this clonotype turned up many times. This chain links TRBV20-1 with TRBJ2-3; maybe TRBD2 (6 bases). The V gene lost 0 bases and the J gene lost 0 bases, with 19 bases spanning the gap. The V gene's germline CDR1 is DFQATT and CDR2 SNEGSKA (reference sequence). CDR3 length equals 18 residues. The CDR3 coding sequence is TGCAGTGCTAGAGAGAAATTGATTGGGACTTTGAGCACAGATACGCAGTATTTT. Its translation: CSAREKLIGTLSTDTQYF.